One sample yielded the 12 T cell receptor beta chains listed below, sequenced in a study of cytomegalovirus exposure and HLA in healthy donors. PCR primers comprised 60 Vbeta and 13 Jbeta primers. Here immunoSEQ multiplex PCR was the method, and the copy in TCRdb shows in-frame clones only, minus some. This repertoire shows about 130,000 clones, approximately 61% found once; its top ten account for over 1.5%. The specimen sequenced was PBMCs. The receptors were sampled from a human donor in good health.

The gene calls are TRBV11-2 and TRBJ2-3; D may be TRBD2 (6 bases). Looked up from germline, CDR1 is SGHAT and CDR2 is FQNNGV. V lost 4 bases to trimming and J lost 7 bases, with 21 bases between them. This CDR3 has 16 amino acids. The CDR3 sequence: CASSSLPGLGWNTQYF. CDR3 nucleotides: TGTGCCAGCAGCTCGCTACCGGGACTGGGATGGAATACGCAGTATTTT.

Comments on this clone: The same CDR3 is also encoded by other DNA sequences in this sample. This chain uses TRBV18 with TRBJ2-5; D call uncertain. CDR1 and CDR2 from the germline V gene are KGHSH and LQKENI. The CDR3 contains 15 residues. Trimming took off 3 bases at V and 8 bases at J, with 19 bases between the two ends. The DNA for the CDR3 is TGTGCCAGCTCACCCGTGTCTGCAACTCACGGTACCCAGTACTTC. Amino acid sequence: CASSPVSATHGTQYF. Drawing the rest from reference TRBV18 and TRBJ2-5, the complete variable domain is NAGVMQNPRHLVRRRGQEARLRCSPMKGHSHVYWYRQLPEEGLKFMVYLQKENIIDESGMPKERFSAEFPKEGPSILRIQQVVRGDSAAYFCASSPVSATHGTQYFGPGTRLLVL.

The genes are TRBV7-9 and TRBJ2-3; TRBD1 matches 7 bases. The CDR3 loop spans 16 amino acids. Germline V gene sequence: CDR1 SEHNR, CDR2 FQNEAQ (reference sequence). The trim removed 5 bases at V and 1 base at J, leaving 9 bases unmatched. CDR3 DNA: TGTGCCAGCAGCCACGGGACAGACCTTGGCACAGATACGCAGTATTTT. Translated: CASSHGTDLGTDTQYF.

This chain uses TRBV4-1 with TRBJ2-7; 11 nucleotides agree with TRBD2. The germline gives CDR1 MGHRA, CDR2 YSYEKL. The CDR3 consists of 18 residues. V gave up 0 bases and J gave up 2 bases; unmatched junction bases: 9. CDR3 sequence (DNA): TGCGCCAGCAGCCAAGATCCTCCCTATAGCGGGAGGGCCTACGAGCAGTACTTC. This codes for CASSQDPPYSGRAYEQYF.

The rearrangement joins TRBV2 to TRBJ1-1, with 7 bases aligning to TRBD1. The CDR3 runs 14 residues. V gave up 4 bases and J gave up 1 base; unmatched junction bases: 3. CDR1 is SNHLY and CDR2 is FYNNEI in the germline V gene. CDR3 sequence: CASSVAGGNTEAFF. The CDR3 nucleotides are TGTGCCAGCAGTGTAGCAGGGGGGAACACTGAAGCTTTCTTT.

J is TRBJ1-5 and V is TRBV7-2, with 8 positions matching TRBD1. CDR1 is SGHTA and CDR2 is FQGNSA in the germline V gene. The CDR3 length is 14 residues. The junction had 7 bases not matched to a gene; V was cut back by 5 bases and J by 7 bases. The DNA for the CDR3 is TGTGCCAGCAGCCCGACAGGGGAGGAGCAGCCCCAGCATTTT. It is translated as CASSPTGEEQPQHF. Using reference TRBV7-2 and TRBJ1-5 for the parts outside the CDR3, the full variable domain is GAGVSQSPSNKVTEKGKDVELRCDPISGHTALYWYRQSLGQGLEFLIYFQGNSAPDKSGLPSDRFSAERTGGSVSTLTIQRTQQEDSAVYLCASSPTGEEQPQHFGDGTRLSIL.

This clone was detected a few times. This rearrangement joins TRBV7-2 to TRBJ1-2; 7 bases agree with TRBD1. The germline V gene has CDR1 SGHTA and CDR2 FQGNSA. V was pared by 7 bases and J by 7 bases, with 15 bases of the junction left unmatched. The CDR3 consists of 15 residues. CDR3 coding DNA: TGTGCCAGCAACCCCGGAGGGGAAGGGGGCAGTGGCTACACCTTC. Its translation is CASNPGGEGGSGYTF.

The chain has TRBV19 and TRBJ1-2; D might be TRBD1 (6 bases). The CDR3 runs 16 residues. The germline V and J ends were trimmed by 5 bases and 5 bases, with 21 bases remaining between them. Germline assignment: CDR1 LNHDA and CDR2 SQIVND (reference sequence). CDR3 sequence: CASSPTPTGTFYGYTF. The DNA for the CDR3 is TGTGCCAGTAGTCCCACCCCCACAGGGACCTTTTATGGCTACACCTTC.

The V call is TRBV5-6, the J call TRBJ2-3; tentative D call: TRBD2 (6 bases). The length of the CDR3 is 16 residues. CDR1 is SGHDT, CDR2 YYEEEE, per germline. Deletions cut 0 bases from V and 0 bases from J, with 11 bases between. Here the CDR3 DNA reads TGTGCCAGCAGCTTGGTTGCGGGATCTAGCACAGATACGCAGTATTTT. Protein sequence: CASSLVAGSSTDTQYF.

J is TRBJ2-2 and V is TRBV6-4; D is perhaps TRBD2 (5 bases). There are 17 residues in the CDR3. The germline CDR1 and CDR2 sequences are MRHNA and SNTAGT. V was pared by 6 bases and J by 6 bases, with 23 bases between. The CDR3 spells CASSFDAAGSKAGELFF. Here the CDR3 DNA reads TGTGCCAGCAGCTTCGACGCCGCGGGCTCCAAGGCCGGGGAGCTGTTTTTT.

The rearrangement joins TRBV6-1 to TRBJ2-5; TRBD2 aligns across 10 bases. TRBJ2-7 explains the end of the DNA better; the J call may be wrong. The CDR3 is 15 amino acids. CDR1 and CDR2 from the germline V gene are MNHNS and SASEGT. This CDR3 is CASSEVASGSYEQYF. CDR3 coding DNA: TGTGCCAGCAGTGAAGTGGCTAGCGGGAGCTACGAGCAGTACTTC.

The rearrangement links TRBV6-4 to TRBJ2-2, with TRBD1 matching over 11 bases. CDR1 and CDR2 from the germline V gene are MRHNA and SNTAGT. With V trimmed by 2 bases and J by 5 bases, 4 bases remained unmatched. The CDR3 length is 16 residues. CDR3 amino acids: CASSDEDRGQTGELFF. The CDR3 DNA follows: TGTGCCAGCAGTGACGAGGACAGGGGGCAAACCGGGGAGCTGTTTTTT.